This T cell receptor (beta chain) emerged from a study of memory B cells and T cells in multiple sclerosis. Study results and caveats: Clone-set sizes differed between compartments, so shared clonotype counts needed normalization.

About this clone itself: Its antigen is currently unknown.

With V trimmed by 9 bases and J by 4 bases, 11 bases remained unmatched. The germline V gene has CDR1 LNHDA and CDR2 SQIVND (reference sequence). This CDR3 is 15 amino acids long. The repertoire was sequenced with immunoSEQ multiplex PCR; TCRdb's copy has only in-frame clones and lacks some. Of approximately 47,000 clones listed, approximately 80% are singletons. Separate sequencing covered autoproliferating (CFSE-dim) and non-proliferating (CFSE-high) T cells from stimulus-free culture. Cultures began with about 4.5x10^7 CFSE-labeled PBMCs, unstimulated for 7 to 8 days, with replicate wells pooled. Without exogenous stimuli, 0.4 to 0.6 uM CFSE-labeled PBMCs were cultured serum-free.

Sequencing input: PBMCs from blood kept in culture. The receptor comes from a human donor with multiple sclerosis. The V call is TRBV19, the J call TRBJ2-1, with TRBD2 matching over 8 bases. The CDR3 DNA is TGTGCCAGCAAACCCACTAGCGGCAGTTACAATGAGCAGTTCTTC. Protein product: CASKPTSGSYNEQFF.